This T cell receptor beta chain was identified during a study of post-analysis software for immune sequencing data. Study at large: Relapsing-remitting, secondary progressive and progressive-relapsing forms made up the multiple sclerosis disease courses. Study results and caveats: Relative to controls, patients had about five TRBV segments at higher frequency, with TRBV5-6, TRBV5-1 and TRBV20-1 among these.

Regarding this clonotype: The antigen is unknown. One end of the junction varies from germline; a read error may be responsible.

Tagging with unique molecular identifiers was a feature of the TCR beta cDNA libraries. It was from roughly 1 to 10 million T cells that around 500,000 cDNA molecules came. TCRdb analysed the PCR reads with MiXCR anew, one entry per CDR3 protein. Among 700,000 to 900,000 distinct CDR3 sequences, around 45% were seen once, and the ten largest hold 4.9%. This CDR3 has 13 amino acids. CDR1 and CDR2 (germline): SQVTM, ANQGSEA. The rearrangement uses TRBV29-1 and TRBJ2-7, with 10 bases matching TRBD1. Sequenced input: blood. The receptor was derived from a girl aged 10-17 years with multiple sclerosis. CDR3 coding DNA: TGCAGCGCCCGGACAGGGGGTTCCTGCGAGCAGTACTTC. Amino acids: CSARTGGSCEQYF.